What follows are 3 T cell receptor beta chains derived from one specimen sequenced in a study of blood T cell repertoires in COVID-19. TCRdb's copy holds only in-frame clones and misses some; the assay was immunoSEQ multiplex PCR. The repertoire holds about 98,000 clones, with around nine tenths as singletons. What was sequenced was peripheral blood. The receptors stem from a man in his fifties with acute or convalescent COVID-19.

The chain combines TRBV10-3 with TRBJ2-1; D is possibly TRBD1 (5 bases). In germline, CDR1 is ENHRY, CDR2 SYGVKD. Trimming shortened V by 2 bases and J by 7 bases, and 15 bases separated the two germline ends. The CDR3 runs 15 residues. CDR3 coding DNA: TGTGCCATCAGTGAGCCCCGTTGGGGCCGGAATGAGCAGTTCTTC. Translating it yields CAISEPRWGRNEQFF.

This sequence joins TRBV28 and TRBJ2-6, with TRBD1 matching over 7 bases. V was pared by 3 bases and J by 3 bases, with 11 bases of the junction left unmatched. Germline CDR1 and CDR2: MDHEN and SYDVKM. This CDR3 is 18 amino acids long. CDR3 loop: CASSFRQGVGRGANVLTF. The CDR3 coding sequence is TGTGCCAGCAGTTTCCGACAGGGCGTTGGTCGTGGGGCCAACGTCCTGACTTTC.

The rearrangement joins TRBV27 to TRBJ1-1; D is ambiguous. The CDR3 is 15 amino acids. V was pared by 5 bases and J by 1 base, with 14 bases between. Germline V gene data show CDR1 as MNHEY and CDR2 as SMNVEV (reference sequence). CDR3 sequence (DNA): TGTGCCAGCAGTCTCCGAGGCCCAGAGAACACTGAAGCTTTCTTT. Translating gives CASSLRGPENTEAFF.